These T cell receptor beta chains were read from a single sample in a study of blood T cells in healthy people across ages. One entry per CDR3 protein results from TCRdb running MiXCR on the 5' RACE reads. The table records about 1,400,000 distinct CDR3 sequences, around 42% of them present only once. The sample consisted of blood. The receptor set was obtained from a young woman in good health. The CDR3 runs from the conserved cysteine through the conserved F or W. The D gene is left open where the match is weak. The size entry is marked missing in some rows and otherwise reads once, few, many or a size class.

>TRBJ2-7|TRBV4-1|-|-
TGCGCCAGCAGCCGAGCAGCGGACAGCACCCTATACGAGCAGTACTTC
CASSRAADSTLYEQYF
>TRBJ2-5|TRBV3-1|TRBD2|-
TGTGCCAGCAGCCAAGTCGGGCTAGCGGGGGCAAAAGATCAAGAGACCCAGTACTTC
CASSQVGLAGAKDQETQYF
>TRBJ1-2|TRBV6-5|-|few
TGTGCCAGCAGCCCGAATGTCGGGGGGACGGCCTATGGCTACACCTTC
CASSPNVGGTAYGYTF
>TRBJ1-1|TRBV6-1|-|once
TGTGCCAGCAGTGAAGGGGGAGCTTTCTTT
CASSEGGAFF
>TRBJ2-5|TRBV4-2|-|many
TGTGCCAGCAGCGGGTCGCAAGAGACCCAGTACTTC
CASSGSQETQYF
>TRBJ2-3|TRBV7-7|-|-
TGTGCTAGCAGCTTAGCCCTTAGTGGCACAGATACGCAGTATTTT
CASSLALSGTDTQYF
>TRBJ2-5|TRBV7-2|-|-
TGTGCCAGCAGCTCCGCCCTAGAGACCCAGTACTTC
CASSSALETQYF
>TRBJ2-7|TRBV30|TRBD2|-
TGTGCCTGGACTAGCGGGAGGGCCGGGGGCTCCTACGAGCAGTACTTC
CAWTSGRAGGSYEQYF
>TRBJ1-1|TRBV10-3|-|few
TGTGCCATCAGTGAGATAGACACTGAAGCTTTCTTT
CAISEIDTEAFF
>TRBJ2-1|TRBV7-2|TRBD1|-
TGTGCCAGCCTGTCAGGGGGCTCCTACAATGAGCAGTTCTTC
CASLSGGSYNEQFF
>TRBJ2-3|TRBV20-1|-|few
TGCAGTGCTAGAGATCCTCCAACAGATACGCAGTATTTT
CSARDPPTDTQYF
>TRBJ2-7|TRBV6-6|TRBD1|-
TGTGCCAGCAGTTACGCAGCCTGGACAGGGGGCGAGCAGTACTTC
CASSYAAWTGGEQYF
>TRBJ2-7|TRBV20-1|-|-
TGCAGTGCACCCAGCGACAGGACCTACGAGCAGTACTTC
CSAPSDRTYEQYF
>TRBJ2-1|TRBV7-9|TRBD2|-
TGTGCCAGCAGCTTAGCTGACGGGACTAGCGGAAACTACAATGAGCAGTTCTTC
CASSLADGTSGNYNEQFF
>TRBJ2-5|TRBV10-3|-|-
TGTGCCATCAGCTCCGGGACGGTAGACAATGAGCAGTACTTC
CAISSGTVDNEQYF
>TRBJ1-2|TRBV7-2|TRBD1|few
TGTGCCAGCACCCCTCACACGACAGGGACCGCGTCTGGCTACACCTTC
CASTPHTTGTASGYTF
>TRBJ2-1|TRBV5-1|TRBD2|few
TGCGCCAGCAGCCCCCGGGAGGGAGGAACGAATGAGCAGTTCTTC
CASSPREGGTNEQFF
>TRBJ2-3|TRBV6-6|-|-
TGTGCCAGCAGGGCCCAACAGAGGGGAGATACGCAGTATTTT
CASRAQQRGDTQYF
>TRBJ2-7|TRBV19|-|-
TGTGCCAGTAGCTACACCGGAGGCGGGGTGATCGCCTACGAGCAGTACTTC
CASSYTGGGVIAYEQYF
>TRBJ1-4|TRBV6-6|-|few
TGTGCCAGTTCTCGTCAGGAACCTAATGAAAAACTGTTTTTT
CASSRQEPNEKLFF
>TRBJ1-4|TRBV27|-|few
TGTGCCAGCAGTCCCCTGGCGGGGCTACCTAATGAAAAACTGTTTTTT
CASSPLAGLPNEKLFF
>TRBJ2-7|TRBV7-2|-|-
TGTGCCAGCAGCGCCCCAGCCAGGGAGCCCCACTCCTACGAGCAGTACTTC
CASSAPAREPHSYEQYF